This entry concerns a single TCR beta chain. Treg sorting used a CD4+CD25+CD127-/low gate. This CDR3 region has 17 residues. The germline gives CDR1 SGHRS, CDR2 YFSETQ. Germline trimming cut 0 bases from V and 1 base from J; bases unmatched to any gene: 2. TCRdb analysed the 5' RACE reads with MiXCR anew, one entry per CDR3 protein. The sample holds about 42,000 distinct CDR3 sequences, about 20% seen once. The source of this sequence is a female donor with breast cancer. The chain couples TRBV5-1 to TRBJ2-2; 11 nucleotides line up with TRBD2. Sequencing was done on a sample of Tregs sorted from blood. The CDR3 is CASSLDLAGGNTGELFF. In DNA, the CDR3 is TGCGCCAGCAGCTTGGATCTAGCGGGAGGGAACACCGGGGAGCTGTTTTTT. The full variable domain, rest sourced from reference TRBV5-1 and TRBJ2-2, is KAGVTQTPRYLIKTRGQQVTLSCSPISGHRSVSWYQQTPGQGLQFLFEYFSETQRNKGNFPGRFSGRQFSNSRSEMNVSTLELGDSALYLCASSLDLAGGNTGELFFGEGSRLTVL.